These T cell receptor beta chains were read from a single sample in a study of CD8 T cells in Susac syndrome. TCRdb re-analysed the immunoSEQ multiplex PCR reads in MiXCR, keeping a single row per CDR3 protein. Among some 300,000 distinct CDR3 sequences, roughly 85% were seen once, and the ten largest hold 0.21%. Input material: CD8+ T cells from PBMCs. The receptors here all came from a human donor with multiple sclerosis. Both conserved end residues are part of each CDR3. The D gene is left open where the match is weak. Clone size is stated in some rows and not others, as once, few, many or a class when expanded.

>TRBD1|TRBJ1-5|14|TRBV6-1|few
CASSIWTGEQPQHF
TGTGCCAGCAGTATCTGGACAGGAGAACAGCCCCAGCATTTT
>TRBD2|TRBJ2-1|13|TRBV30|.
CAWTSGGYNEQFF
TGTGCCTGGACTAGCGGGGGATACAATGAGCAGTTCTTC
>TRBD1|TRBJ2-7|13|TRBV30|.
CAWSPGQGPEQYF
TGTGCCTGGTCTCCGGGACAGGGTCCCGAGCAGTACTTC
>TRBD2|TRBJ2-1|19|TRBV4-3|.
CASSQEFGTRAGSYNEQFF
TGCGCCAGCAGCCAAGAATTCGGGACTAGGGCTGGGTCCTACAATGAGCAGTTCTTC
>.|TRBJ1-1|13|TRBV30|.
CAWSVGGFTEAFF
TGTGCCTGGAGTGTAGGTGGGTTCACTGAAGCTTTCTTT
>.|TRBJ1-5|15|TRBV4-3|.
CASSELTGSNQPQHF
TGCGCCAGCAGCGAATTGACGGGTAGCAATCAGCCCCAGCATTTT
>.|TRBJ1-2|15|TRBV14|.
CASSANGGFHDGYTF
TGTGCCAGCAGCGCGAACGGAGGGTTTCACGATGGCTACACCTTC
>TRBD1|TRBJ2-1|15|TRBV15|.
CATSYHQDRGNEQFF
TGTGCCACCAGCTACCATCAGGACAGGGGGAATGAGCAGTTCTTC
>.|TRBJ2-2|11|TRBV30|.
CAWNPAGELFF
TGTGCCTGGAACCCCGCCGGGGAGCTGTTTTTT
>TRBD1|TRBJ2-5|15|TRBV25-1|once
CASSADLGTGETQYF
TGTGCCAGCAGTGCGGACTTAGGGACAGGAGAGACCCAGTACTTC
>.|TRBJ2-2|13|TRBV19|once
CASSSSSTGELFF
TGTGCCAGTAGCTCTAGTAGCACCGGGGAGCTGTTTTTT
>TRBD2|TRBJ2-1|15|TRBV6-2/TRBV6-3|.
CASGLAGSSYNEQFF
TGTGCCAGCGGCTTAGCGGGAAGCTCCTACAATGAGCAGTTCTTC
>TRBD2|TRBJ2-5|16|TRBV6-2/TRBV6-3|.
CASSYPEREEGETQYF
TGTGCCAGCAGTTACCCCGAGCGGGAGGAAGGCGAGACCCAGTACTTC
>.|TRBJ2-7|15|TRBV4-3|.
CASSQDAGMKYEQYF
TGCGCCAGCAGCCAAGATGCCGGGATGAAATACGAGCAGTACTTC
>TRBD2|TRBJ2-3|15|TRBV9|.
CASSVDGGSGNTQYF
TGTGCCAGCAGCGTAGATGGTGGGAGCGGGAATACGCAGTATTTT
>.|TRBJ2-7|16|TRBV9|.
CASPVMEGGPTYEQYF
TGTGCCAGCCCAGTGATGGAGGGGGGGCCCACCTACGAGCAGTACTTC
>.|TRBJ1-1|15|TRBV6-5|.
CASTPAGGTNTEAFF
TGTGCCAGCACCCCCGCGGGGGGGACAAACACTGAAGCTTTCTTT
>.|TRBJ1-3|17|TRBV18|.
CASSPEGRRVPENTIYF
TGTGCCAGCTCACCAGAGGGTCGAAGGGTGCCTGAAAACACCATATATTTT
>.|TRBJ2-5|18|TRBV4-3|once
CASSQDPLGLGGRQTQYF
TGCGCCAGCAGCCAAGACCCCCTCGGACTGGGTGGGCGCCAGACCCAGTACTTC
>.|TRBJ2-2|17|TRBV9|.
CASSVMQPSLNTGELFF
TGTGCCAGCAGCGTAATGCAGCCATCTCTGAACACCGGGGAGCTGTTTTTT
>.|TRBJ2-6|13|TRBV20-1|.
CSAVRFGANVLTF
TGCAGTGCTGTGCGGTTCGGGGCCAACGTCCTGACTTTC
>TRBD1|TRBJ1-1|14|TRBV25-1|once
CASSDPGTAIEAFF
TGTGCCAGCAGTGATCCGGGGACAGCGATAGAAGCTTTCTTT
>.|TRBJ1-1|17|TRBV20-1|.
CSAGLGRAPLGNTEAFF
TGCAGTGCTGGGCTGGGTAGGGCACCCCTGGGGAACACTGAAGCTTTCTTT
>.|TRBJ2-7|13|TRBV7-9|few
CASSLTYSYEQYF
TGTGCCAGCAGCTTGACGTACTCCTACGAGCAGTACTTC
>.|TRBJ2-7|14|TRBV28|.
CASSGAGTSYEQYF
TGTGCCAGCTCGGGCGCGGGAACTTCCTACGAGCAGTACTTC
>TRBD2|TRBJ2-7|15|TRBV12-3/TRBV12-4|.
CASSLGAGVVYEQYF
TGTGCCAGCAGTTTGGGAGCGGGAGTCGTCTACGAGCAGTACTTC
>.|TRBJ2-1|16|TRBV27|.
CASSPVIGLSYNEQFF
TGTGCCAGCAGTCCCGTCATAGGGCTCTCCTACAATGAGCAGTTCTTC
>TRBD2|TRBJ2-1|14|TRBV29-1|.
CSVVQDSGRGEQFF
TGCAGCGTTGTCCAAGATAGCGGGAGAGGTGAGCAGTTCTTC
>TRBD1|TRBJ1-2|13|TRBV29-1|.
CSAPIGGIYGYTF
TGCAGCGCACCCATAGGGGGCATCTATGGCTACACCTTC
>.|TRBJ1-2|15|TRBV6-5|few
CASSYQTDGAYGYTF
TGTGCCAGCAGTTACCAAACGGACGGAGCTTATGGCTACACCTTC
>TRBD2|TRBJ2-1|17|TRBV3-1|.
CASSQISGSNGYNEQFF
TGTGCCAGCAGCCAGATCAGCGGGAGTAATGGATACAATGAGCAGTTCTTC
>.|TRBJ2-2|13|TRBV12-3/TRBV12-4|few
CASTYDSTGELFF
TGTGCCAGCACTTATGACTCCACCGGGGAGCTGTTTTTT
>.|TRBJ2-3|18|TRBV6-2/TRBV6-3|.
CASSYSVVRERSGDTQYF
TGTGCCAGCAGTTACTCAGTAGTTCGGGAGCGGTCGGGAGATACGCAGTATTTT
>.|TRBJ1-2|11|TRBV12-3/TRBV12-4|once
CASSPGPKRTF
TGTGCCAGCAGTCCAGGGCCCAAAAGGACCTTC
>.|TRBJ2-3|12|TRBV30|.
CAWSTEADTQYF
TGTGCCTGGAGTACCGAGGCGGATACGCAGTATTTT
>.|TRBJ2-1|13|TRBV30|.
CAWSPGLYNEQFF
TGTGCCTGGAGTCCTGGGCTCTACAATGAGCAGTTCTTC
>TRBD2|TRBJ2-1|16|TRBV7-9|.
CASSLMASGSFTEQFF
TGTGCCAGCAGCTTAATGGCGAGCGGGAGCTTCACTGAGCAGTTCTTC
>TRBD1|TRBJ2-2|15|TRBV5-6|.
CASRPDRANTGELFF
TGTGCCAGCAGACCTGACAGGGCAAACACCGGGGAGCTGTTTTTT
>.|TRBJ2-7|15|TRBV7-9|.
CASSSQTDTSYEQYF
TGTGCCAGCAGCTCGCAGACAGATACAAGCTACGAGCAGTACTTC
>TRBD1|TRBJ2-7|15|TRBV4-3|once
CASSRDRGRSYEQYF
TGCGCCAGCAGCCGAGACAGGGGCCGGTCCTACGAGCAGTACTTC
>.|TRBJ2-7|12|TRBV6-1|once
CASSKARGEQYF
TGTGCCAGCAGTAAGGCGCGAGGGGAGCAGTACTTC